One sample yielded the 20 T cell receptor beta chains listed below, sequenced in a study of PD-1 blockade in classical Hodgkin lymphoma. Repertoires were generated with immunoSEQ multiplex PCR, while TCRdb's copy carries only in-frame clones and drops some. Of more than 140,000 clones in the sample, approximately 72% were seen once. Each patient's relapse followed autologous stem cell transplantation, and brentuximab vedotin exposure varied. The sequencing here drew on peripheral blood mononuclear cells (PBMCs), taken before the second cycle of nivolumab. These receptors were taken from a human donor with classical Hodgkin lymphoma.

The chain links TRBV6-5 to TRBJ1-2; tentatively, D is TRBD1 (5 bases). CDR3 length: 12 residues. From germline, CDR1 is MNHEY and CDR2 SVGAGI. V gave up 0 bases and J gave up 8 bases, with 7 bases separating them. CDR3 residues: CASSYSGDGYTF. CDR3 nucleotide sequence: TGTGCCAGCAGTTACTCTGGGGACGGCTACACCTTC.

This clone has just one count. The chain employs TRBV2 and TRBJ2-7; 9 bases are shared with TRBD2. V lost 3 bases to trimming and J lost 5 bases; unmatched junction nucleotides: 11. Germline loops: CDR1 SNHLY, CDR2 FYNNEI. The CDR3 covers 16 residues. CDR3 in amino acids: CASSDSFRREGHEQYF. For the CDR3, the DNA is TGTGCCAGCAGTGATTCTTTCCGGCGGGAGGGCCACGAGCAGTACTTC.

The chain joins TRBV23-1 to TRBJ2-1; D remains ambiguous. TRBV23-1 is recorded as an ORF, its role being uncertain. Between the trimmed V and J ends, which lost 0 bases and 0 bases, there was a span of 21 bases. The CDR3 length is 20 residues. The CDR3 DNA follows: TGCGCCAGCAGTCAATCGTGCTTGGTCGATAGGACCAGCTCCTACAATGAGCAGTTCTTC. It translates to CASSQSCLVDRTSSYNEQFF.

CDR3 in amino acids: CASRRTANSPLHF. The CDR3 DNA reads TGTGCCAGTAGGAGGACAGCTAATTCACCCCTCCACTTT. This chain uses TRBV19 with TRBJ1-6; tentative D call: TRBD1 (6 bases). V shed 6 bases and J shed 6 bases, with 9 bases lying between them. The CDR3 runs 13 residues. In germline, CDR1 is LNHDA, CDR2 SQIVND (reference sequence).

This chain uses TRBV6-5 with TRBJ1-4; D remains unclear. Trimming shortened V by 8 bases and J by 8 bases, and 12 bases separated the two germline ends. The germline CDR1 and CDR2 sequences are MNHEY and SVGAGI. The CDR3 is 12 residues long. CDR3 bases: TGTGCCAGCGCAGGTGCTTTGGAAAAACTGTTTTTT. Protein product: CASAGALEKLFF.

The genes are TRBV19 and TRBJ2-7, with a possible D match to TRBD1 (5 bases). V was clipped by 3 bases and J by 0 bases, with 6 bases between them. The CDR3 has 13 residues. The V gene's germline CDR1 is LNHDA and CDR2 SQIVND (reference sequence). CDR3 amino acids: CASSMDISYEQYF. Here the CDR3 DNA reads TGTGCCAGTAGTATGGACATCTCCTACGAGCAGTACTTC.

The chain couples TRBV19 to TRBJ2-7, with 7 bases aligning to TRBD1. This CDR3 is built from 14 residues. Germline V gene sequence: CDR1 LNHDA, CDR2 SQIVND (reference sequence). The ends lost 4 bases at V and 3 bases at J; junction bases unmatched: 6. The CDR3 region is CASSTATGSYEQYF. In DNA form, the CDR3 reads TGTGCCAGTAGTACCGCGACAGGGAGCTACGAGCAGTACTTC.

The chain uses TRBV19 and TRBJ2-1; TRBD1 matches at 7 bases. The J segment lost 8 bases and the V segment lost 5 bases, leaving 12 bases of the junction unmatched. The CDR3 has 15 residues. Germline CDR1 and CDR2: LNHDA and SQIVND (reference sequence). CDR3 DNA: TGTGCCAGTAGTTGGGCTGGGGAAGGGGGCTATGAGCAGTTCTTC. The encoded protein is CASSWAGEGGYEQFF.

This chain uses TRBV19 with TRBJ2-2; weak D call: TRBD1 (7 bases). The V gene's germline CDR1 is LNHDA and CDR2 SQIVND (reference sequence). This CDR3 region has 15 residues. V dropped 6 bases and J dropped 0 bases, with 11 bases sitting between them. The CDR3 DNA reads as TGTGCCAGTAGATCCAGGGGGGCGAACACCGGGGAGCTGTTTTTT. Its translation: CASRSRGANTGELFF.

The rearrangement joins TRBV19 to TRBJ1-2, with D maybe TRBD1 (5 bases). CDR1 and CDR2 from the germline V gene are LNHDA and SQIVND (reference sequence). The V end lost 10 bases, the J end lost 3 bases, and 18 bases lay between the germline ends. The CDR3 contains 14 residues. The DNA for the CDR3 is TGTGCCACCCAGAGGGGAGGGATTGACTATGGCTACACCTTC. Its protein is CATQRGGIDYGYTF.

V gene TRBV28 combines with J gene TRBJ2-1, with a possible D match to TRBD2 (6 bases). V lost 6 bases to trimming and J lost 1 base, with 25 bases between them. The germline V gene encodes CDR1 MDHEN and CDR2 SYDVKM. The CDR3 sequence is 19 residues long. CDR3 sequence reads: CASSRFRGFKKWSYNEQFF. In DNA, the CDR3 is TGTGCCAGCAGCCGTTTTCGGGGGTTTAAAAAGTGGTCCTACAATGAGCAGTTCTTC.

This chain uses TRBV7-8 with TRBJ1-5, with D hard to call. This CDR3 has 15 residues. Trimming shortened V by 6 bases and J by 3 bases, and 15 bases separated the two germline ends. Germline CDR1 and CDR2: SGHVS and FQNEAQ. CDR3 DNA sequence: TGTGCCAGCAGAAAAACTACAGCTCACAATCAGCCCCAGCATTTT. Protein sequence: CASRKTTAHNQPQHF.

V usage is TRBV2 and J usage is TRBJ2-1, with D maybe TRBD2 (5 bases). Germline V gene lookup returns CDR1 SNHLY and CDR2 FYNNEI. V gave up 2 bases and J gave up 10 bases, with 12 bases separating them. The CDR3 covers 13 residues. The CDR3 region is CASSENASWEQFF. The DNA for the CDR3 is TGTGCCAGCAGTGAAAATGCTAGCTGGGAGCAGTTCTTC.

This clone showed up just a few times. A read error may account for a junction end that differs from germline. This chain connects TRBV4-3 to TRBJ2-7; D is uncertain. Germline V CDR1 and CDR2: LGHNA, YSLEER. CDR3 size: 9 residues. CDR3 DNA: TGCGCCAGCAGCCTGCCGATTCCTTTC. Protein product: CASSLPIPF.

The chain combines TRBV2 with TRBJ1-2; 9 nucleotides agree with TRBD1. The CDR3 runs 17 residues. Germline CDR1 is SNHLY and CDR2 is FYNNEI. With V trimmed by 5 bases and J by 8 bases, 18 bases remained unmatched. The CDR3 nucleotides are TGTGCCAGCAGTACCCATGGGACAGGGCAAGGAAAGGGAGGCTACACCTTC. Translation: CASSTHGTGQGKGGYTF.

This clone appeared a single time. The rearrangement uses TRBV5-1 and TRBJ2-2; TRBD2 agrees at 13 bases. Germline V gives CDR1 SGHRS, CDR2 YFSETQ. V gave up 3 bases and J gave up 5 bases; unmatched junction bases: 4. The CDR3 contains 16 residues. This chain's CDR3 is CASSSPGLAGTGELFF. The DNA for the CDR3 is TGCGCCAGCAGCTCGCCGGGACTAGCGGGGACCGGGGAGCTGTTTTTT.

The chain combines TRBV7-9 with TRBJ1-5; TRBD1 agrees at 7 bases. This CDR3 contains 16 residues. CDR1 SEHNR and CDR2 FQNEAQ come from the germline V gene (reference sequence). The J segment lost 0 bases and the V segment lost 5 bases, leaving 7 bases of the junction unmatched. This chain's CDR3 is CASSPGTADSNQPQHF. CDR3 DNA: TGTGCCAGCAGCCCTGGGACAGCCGATAGCAATCAGCCCCAGCATTTT.

This clone was observed a handful of times. The chain couples TRBV6-4 to TRBJ2-3, with 9 bases lining up with TRBD2. V shed 2 bases and J 4 bases; nucleotides not matched to a gene: 4. Germline-derived CDR1 and CDR2 are MRHNA and SNTAGT. The CDR3 length is 15 residues. The CDR3 region is CASSDAGGPSDTQYF. DNA for the CDR3: TGTGCCAGCAGTGACGCGGGAGGGCCCTCAGATACGCAGTATTTT.

CDR3 amino acids: CASSKPRTGFTETQYF. The CDR3 DNA sequence: TGTGCCAGTAGTAAGCCCCGGACAGGGTTTACGGAGACCCAGTACTTC. This rearrangement joins TRBV19 to TRBJ2-5; 8 bases map to TRBD1. Germline V gives CDR1 LNHDA, CDR2 SQIVND (reference sequence). Germline trimming cut 4 bases from V and 5 bases from J; bases unmatched to any gene: 12. The CDR3 sequence is 16 residues long.

The CDR3 DNA reads as TGTGCCAGCAGACGCCAGGGGACGTACGAGCAGTACTTC. This encodes CASRRQGTYEQYF. The genes are TRBV7-2 and TRBJ2-7; TRBD1 is a possible D gene (6 bases). Germline CDR1 and CDR2: SGHTA and FQGNSA. V was shortened by 6 bases and J by 4 bases, with 13 bases between the two germline ends. This CDR3 comprises 13 residues.